The 17 T cell receptor beta chains in this list originate from one sample, sequenced in a study of T cells in Graves' hyperthyroidism and ophthalmopathy. From RNA transcripts, TCR beta CDR3 regions were amplified. First-round RT-PCR of the TCR CDR3 relied on the HTBI primer set. TCRdb reprocessed the multiplex PCR reads via MiXCR and lists one record per CDR3 protein. The sample contains 85,000 to 110,000 distinct CDR3 sequences, about 45% of which appear only once. Sequencing used blood. The receptors were sampled from a man between 35 and 55 years old with Graves' hyperthyroidism.

In this sample, this clonotype turned up a few times. The chain recombines TRBV10-3 with TRBJ2-3; D gene ambiguous. CDR1 and CDR2 from the germline V gene are ENHRY and SYGVKD. This CDR3 region has 13 residues. Trimming left V 6 bases short and J 5 bases short, with 12 bases between. CDR3 in amino acids: CAIRGFEVDTQYF. DNA for the CDR3: TGTGCCATCAGAGGGTTTGAGGTAGATACGCAGTATTTT.

There are many counts of this clonotype. This sequence joins TRBV25-1 and TRBJ1-1, with 8 bases identical to TRBD1. Germline CDR1 and CDR2: MGHDK and SYGVNS. CDR3 length equals 15 residues. J was trimmed by 1 base and V by 4 bases; bases with no gene match: 5. The CDR3 is CASSGDRRGNTEAFF. In DNA form, the CDR3 reads TGTGCCAGCAGTGGGGACAGGAGGGGGAACACTGAAGCTTTCTTT.

This clonotype was detected many times. This rearrangement joins TRBV20-1 to TRBJ1-6, with 8 bases lining up with TRBD1. With V trimmed by 8 bases and J by 5 bases, 8 bases remained unmatched. The germline CDR1 and CDR2 sequences are DFQATT and SNEGSKA (reference sequence). The CDR3 is 14 residues long. CDR3 loop: CSKDRGADNSPLHF. Written as DNA, the CDR3 is TGCAGTAAAGACAGGGGCGCGGATAATTCACCCCTCCACTTT.

The chain couples TRBV2 to TRBJ1-2, with 11 bases fitting TRBD1. The germline gives CDR1 SNHLY, CDR2 FYNNEI. The CDR3 runs 15 residues. Unmatched junction bases numbered 6, after V lost 8 bases and J lost 1 base. For the CDR3, the DNA is TGTGCCAGCTGGGGGGGACAGGGGGATAACTATGGCTACACCTTC. Encoded protein: CASWGGQGDNYGYTF.

The J gene is TRBJ1-2, the V gene TRBV2, with a weak D call TRBD1 (5 bases). CDR1 SNHLY and CDR2 FYNNEI come from the germline V gene. The CDR3 is 12 residues long. V gave up 7 bases and J gave up 9 bases, with 15 bases separating them. The CDR3: CASKDQGGSYTF. CDR3 DNA: TGTGCCAGCAAGGATCAGGGCGGTAGCTACACCTTC. The full variable domain, completed using reference TRBV2 and TRBJ1-2, is EPEVTQTPSHQVTQMGQEVILRCVPISNHLYFYWYRQILGQKVEFLVSFYNNEISEKSEIFDDQFSVERPDGSNFTLKIRSTKLEDSAMYFCASKDQGGSYTFGSGTRLTVV.

This clonotype has only a few counts. This may come from a read error, since a much larger clone is one base off. The chain carries TRBV12-3 or TRBV12-4 and TRBJ1-5; no firm D call. V lost 11 bases, J lost 4 bases, and 12 bases lay in between. This CDR3 has 12 residues. The CDR3 DNA sequence: TGTGCCCGCACTATCTCAAATCAGCCCCAGCATTTT. Residues: CARTISNQPQHF.

This clonotype turned up a few times. The chain recombines TRBV7-8 with TRBJ2-1; 14 nucleotides agree with TRBD2. Germline values: CDR1 SGHVS, CDR2 FQNEAQ. V lost 5 bases to trimming and J lost 6 bases; unmatched junction nucleotides: 6. The CDR3 has 16 amino acids. CDR3 sequence reads: CASSPWTSGGSNEQFF. The CDR3 nucleotides read TGTGCCAGCAGCCCTTGGACTAGCGGGGGGTCCAATGAGCAGTTCTTC.

This chain links TRBV2 with TRBJ2-7; D is unclear. This CDR3 region has 13 residues. V was clipped by 8 bases and J by 6 bases, with 17 bases between them. Per the germline V gene, CDR1 is SNHLY and CDR2 is FYNNEI. CDR3 bases: TGTGCCAGCCACCTTGCGGTACCAGGCGAGCAGTACTTC. It specifies CASHLAVPGEQYF.

The genes are TRBV20-1 and TRBJ2-7; 9 bases are shared with TRBD1. After removal of 8 bases from V and 0 bases from J, the junction contained 17 bases not matched to a gene. CDR1 is DFQATT and CDR2 is SNEGSKA in the germline V gene (reference sequence). The CDR3 is 17 residues long. CDR3 residues: CSKDRGVSGWNSYEQYF. The CDR3, as DNA: TGCAGTAAAGACAGGGGGGTTAGCGGGTGGAACTCCTACGAGCAGTACTTC.

About this clonotype: Being one base from a much bigger clone, this may be a read error. The gene calls are TRBV6-5 and TRBJ2-5; TRBD2 might be the D (5 bases). Germline-derived CDR1 and CDR2 are MNHEY and SVGAGI. V was cut by 0 bases and J by 5 bases, with 10 bases left in between. CDR3 length equals 14 residues. CDR3 in DNA: TGTGCCAGCAGTTACTCGCGGGTCTCGGAGACCCAGTACTTC. Residues: CASSYSRVSETQYF.

At least ten counts were recorded for this clonotype. The chain is built from TRBV20-1 and TRBJ2-7; D might be TRBD1 or TRBD2, each matching 5 bases. Germline V gene lookup returns CDR1 DFQATT and CDR2 SNEGSKA (reference sequence). The V gene lost 6 bases and the J gene lost 5 bases, with 17 bases spanning the gap. The CDR3 has 13 residues. The chain's CDR3 is CSAGTGAGNEQYF. CDR3 nucleotide sequence: TGCAGTGCAGGTACCGGGGCAGGCAACGAGCAGTACTTC.

This clonotype was observed a few times. The chain recombines TRBV7-8 with TRBJ2-5; 9 bases are a match to TRBD2. CDR1 is SGHVS, CDR2 FQNEAQ, per germline. The CDR3 contains 18 residues. V lost 5 bases, J lost 4 bases, and 17 bases stayed unmatched. In DNA form, the CDR3 reads TGTGCCAGCAGCCAAGATTTTACGCGGGAGGGCCGGGGAGAGACCCAGTACTTC. As protein: CASSQDFTREGRGETQYF.

In regard to this clonotype: Being one base from a much bigger clone, this may be a read error. CDR3 sequence reads: CASRTLRFGNEQLF. Written as DNA, the CDR3 is TGTGCCAGCAGAACCTTGAGGTTTGGCAATGAGCAGCTCTTC. The chain uses TRBV2 and TRBJ2-1, with D unresolved. The CDR3 extends over 14 amino acids. Germline V CDR1 and CDR2: SNHLY, FYNNEI.

This clonotype showed up just a few times. The genes are TRBV30 and TRBJ2-2; D is unclear. V was trimmed by 0 bases and J by 8 bases, leaving 4 bases between them. In germline, CDR1 is GTSNPN, CDR2 SVGIG (reference sequence). The CDR3 runs 11 residues. The CDR3 region is CAWSVWGELFF. CDR3 bases: TGTGCCTGGAGTGTATGGGGGGAGCTGTTTTTT.

The V gene is TRBV25-1, the J gene TRBJ2-6, with D perhaps being TRBD1 or TRBD2 (5 bases each). V was cut by 3 bases and J by 2 bases, with 11 bases left in between. Germline V gene sequence: CDR1 MGHDK, CDR2 SYGVNS. The CDR3 length is 16 residues. The chain's CDR3 is CASSESGATGANVLTF. The CDR3 nucleotides read TGTGCCAGCAGTGAGTCCGGGGCGACTGGGGCCAACGTCCTGACTTTC.

About this clonotype: One end of the junction fails to match germline, which may point to a read error. The rearrangement joins TRBV7-9 to TRBJ2-2, with 12 positions matching TRBD2. This CDR3 has 14 residues. CDR1 SEHNR and CDR2 FQNEAQ come from the germline V gene (reference sequence). The CDR3 nucleotides read TGTGCCAGCAGTGGACTAGCGGGGCCCGGGGAGCTGGTTTTT. Translating it yields CASSGLAGPGELVF.

The V call is TRBV7-9, the J call TRBJ2-3; TRBD2 is a possible D gene (6 bases). V lost 10 bases to trimming and J lost 2 bases, with 22 bases between them. Germline V lookup: CDR1 SEHNR, CDR2 FQNEAQ (reference sequence). The CDR3 consists of 16 residues. Written as DNA, the CDR3 is TGTGCCATCAGTGACCCCCCGGGGGAGGACACAGATACGCAGTATTTT. It translates to CAISDPPGEDTDTQYF. Based on the CDR3 plus reference TRBV7-9 and TRBJ2-3, the full variable domain is DTGVSQNPRHKITKRGQNVTFRCDPISEHNRLYWYRQTLGQGPEFLTYFQNEAQLEKSRLLSDRFSAERPKGSFSTLEIQRTEQGDSAMYLCAISDPPGEDTDTQYFGPGTRLTVL.